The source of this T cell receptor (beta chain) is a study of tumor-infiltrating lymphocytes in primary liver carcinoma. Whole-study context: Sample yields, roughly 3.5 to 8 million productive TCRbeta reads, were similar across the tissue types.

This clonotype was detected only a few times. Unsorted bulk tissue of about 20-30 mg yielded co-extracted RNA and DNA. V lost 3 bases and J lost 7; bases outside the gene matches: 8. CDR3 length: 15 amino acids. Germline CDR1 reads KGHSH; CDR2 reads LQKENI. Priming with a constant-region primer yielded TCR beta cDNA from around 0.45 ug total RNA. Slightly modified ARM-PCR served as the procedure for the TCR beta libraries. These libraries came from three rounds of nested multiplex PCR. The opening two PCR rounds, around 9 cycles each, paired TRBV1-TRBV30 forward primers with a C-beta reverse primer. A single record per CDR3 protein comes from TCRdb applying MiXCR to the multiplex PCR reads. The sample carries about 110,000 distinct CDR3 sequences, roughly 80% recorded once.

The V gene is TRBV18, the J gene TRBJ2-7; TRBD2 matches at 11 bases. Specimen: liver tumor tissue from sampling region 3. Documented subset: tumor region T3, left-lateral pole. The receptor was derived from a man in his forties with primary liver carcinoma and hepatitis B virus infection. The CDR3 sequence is CASSPPTSGMGEQYF. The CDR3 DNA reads TGTGCCAGCTCACCCCCGACTAGCGGGATGGGGGAGCAGTACTTC.